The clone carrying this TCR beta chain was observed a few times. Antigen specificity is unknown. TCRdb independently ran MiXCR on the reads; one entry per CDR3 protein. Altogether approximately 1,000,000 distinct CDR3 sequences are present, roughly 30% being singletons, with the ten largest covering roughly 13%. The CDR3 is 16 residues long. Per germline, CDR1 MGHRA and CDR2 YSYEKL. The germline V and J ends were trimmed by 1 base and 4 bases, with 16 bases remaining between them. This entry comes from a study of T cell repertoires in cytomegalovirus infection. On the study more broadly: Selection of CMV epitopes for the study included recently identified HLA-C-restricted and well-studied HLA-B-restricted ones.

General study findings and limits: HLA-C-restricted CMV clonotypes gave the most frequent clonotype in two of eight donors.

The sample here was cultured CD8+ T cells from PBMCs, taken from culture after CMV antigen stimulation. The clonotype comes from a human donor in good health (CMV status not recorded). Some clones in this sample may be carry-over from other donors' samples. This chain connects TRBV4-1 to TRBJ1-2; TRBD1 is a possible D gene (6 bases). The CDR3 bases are TGCGCCAGCAGCCAAGTGTGGACAGCAACTTCCTATGGCTACACCTTC. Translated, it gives CASSQVWTATSYGYTF.